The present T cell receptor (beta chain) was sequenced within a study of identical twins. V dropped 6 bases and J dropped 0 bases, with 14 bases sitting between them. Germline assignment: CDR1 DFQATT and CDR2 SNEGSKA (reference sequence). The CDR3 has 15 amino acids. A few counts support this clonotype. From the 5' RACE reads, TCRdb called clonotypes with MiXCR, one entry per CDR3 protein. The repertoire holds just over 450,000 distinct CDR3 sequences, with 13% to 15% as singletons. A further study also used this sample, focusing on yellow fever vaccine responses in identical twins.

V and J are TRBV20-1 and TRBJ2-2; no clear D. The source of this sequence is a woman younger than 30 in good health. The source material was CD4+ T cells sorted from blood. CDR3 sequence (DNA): TGCAGTGCCCCAAACTCCCTTACGAACACCGGGGAGCTGTTTTTT. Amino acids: CSAPNSLTNTGELFF.